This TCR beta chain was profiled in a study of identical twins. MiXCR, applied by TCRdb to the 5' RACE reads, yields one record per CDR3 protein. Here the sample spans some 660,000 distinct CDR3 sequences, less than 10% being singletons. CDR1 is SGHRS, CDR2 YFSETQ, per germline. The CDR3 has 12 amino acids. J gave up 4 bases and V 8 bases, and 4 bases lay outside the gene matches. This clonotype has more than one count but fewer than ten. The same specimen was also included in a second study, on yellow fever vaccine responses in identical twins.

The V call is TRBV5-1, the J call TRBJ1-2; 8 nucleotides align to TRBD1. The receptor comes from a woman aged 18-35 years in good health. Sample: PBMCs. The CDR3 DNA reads TGCGCCAGGATACAGGGGGGCTATGGCTACACCTTC. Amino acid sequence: CARIQGGYGYTF.